This T cell receptor beta chain stems from a study of human T cells and chemical hapten exposure. On the study more broadly: While the approximately 23-week study was under way, patients received diphenylcyclopropenone on the scalp every week. Study findings and constraints: The number of TCRs above 1 in 1000 frequency did not change after DPC sensitization. Having alopecia, donors may respond immunologically unlike healthy people.

It was the library that attached unique molecular identifiers to individual cDNA molecules. One entry per CDR3 protein, called by TCRdb with MiXCR from the RACE reads. The sample consists of more than 110,000 distinct CDR3 sequences, over 9.5% of them appearing once. This clonotype was seen repeatedly, ten times or more. Its antigen is as yet unknown. The CDR3 covers 15 residues. The germline gives CDR1 LGHDT, CDR2 YNNKEL (reference sequence). V dropped 0 bases and J dropped 1 base, with 9 bases sitting between them. The sample's time point: patch test 2, 6 weeks after DPC sensitization. Treatment denoted: therapeutic diphenylcyclopropenone sensitization with weekly scalp DPC.

The material sequenced was whole blood, taken in connection with sensitization to the hapten diphenylcyclopropenone (DPC). This TCR derives from a woman aged 45 to 65 with alopecia areata. Some clones in this sample may be carry-over from other donors' samples. The chain uses TRBV3-1 and TRBJ2-5, with D hard to call. The CDR3 DNA is TGTGCCAGCAGCCAAGACTCAGGCGGCCAAGAGACCCAGTACTTC. It specifies CASSQDSGGQETQYF.